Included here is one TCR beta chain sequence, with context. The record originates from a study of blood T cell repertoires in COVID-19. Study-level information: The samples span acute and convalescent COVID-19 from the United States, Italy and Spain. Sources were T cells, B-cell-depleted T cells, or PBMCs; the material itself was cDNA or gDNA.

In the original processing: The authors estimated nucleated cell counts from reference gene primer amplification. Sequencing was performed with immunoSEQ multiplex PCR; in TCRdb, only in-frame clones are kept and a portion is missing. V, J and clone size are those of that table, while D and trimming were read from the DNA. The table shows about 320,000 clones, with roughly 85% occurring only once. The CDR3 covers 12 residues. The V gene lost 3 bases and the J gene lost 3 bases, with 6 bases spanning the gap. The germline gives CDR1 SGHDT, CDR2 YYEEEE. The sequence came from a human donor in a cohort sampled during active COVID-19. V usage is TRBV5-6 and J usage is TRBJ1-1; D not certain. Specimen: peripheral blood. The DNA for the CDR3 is TGTGCCAGCAGCTATGTAGACACTGAAGCTTTCTTT. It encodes CASSYVDTEAFF.